The 28 T cell receptor beta chains given below trace back to one sample, sequenced in a study of T cell repertoires in cytomegalovirus infection. One entry per CDR3 protein results from TCRdb running MiXCR on the reads. The table shows 110,000 to 150,000 distinct CDR3 sequences, with about 6.1% occurring only once. Sequencing was carried out using PBMCs. The receptors derive from a human donor in good health (CMV status not recorded). Some clones in this sample may be carry-over from other donors' samples.

This clonotype was detected only once. This chain uses TRBV7-2 with TRBJ1-1; 8 nucleotides line up with TRBD1. The CDR3 is 15 residues long. Trimming at V came to 3 bases and at J to 1 base, leaving 4 bases not matched to a gene. CDR1 is SGHTA, CDR2 FQGNSA, per germline. Here the CDR3 DNA reads TGTGCCAGCAGCTTTCGACAGGGGAAGAACACTGAAGCTTTCTTT. Protein: CASSFRQGKNTEAFF. The whole variable domain, remainder taken from reference TRBV7-2 and TRBJ1-1, is GAGVSQSPSNKVTEKGKDVELRCDPISGHTALYWYRQSLGQGLEFLIYFQGNSAPDKSGLPSDRFSAERTGGSVSTLTIQRTQQEDSAVYLCASSFRQGKNTEAFFGQGTRLTVV.

The sample holds many counts of this clonotype. The chain links TRBV28 to TRBJ2-3, with TRBD1 matching over 8 bases. Germline loops: CDR1 MDHEN, CDR2 SYDVKM. There are 13 residues in the CDR3. V gave up 11 bases and J gave up 2 bases; unmatched junction bases: 6. Written as DNA, the CDR3 is TGTGCCGGTCTGGACAGGGCCACAGATACGCAGTATTTT. Residues: CAGLDRATDTQYF. Drawing the rest from reference TRBV28 and TRBJ2-3, the complete variable domain is DVKVTQSSRYLVKRTGEKVFLECVQDMDHENMFWYRQDPGLGLRLIYFSYDVKMKEKGDIPEGYSVSREKKERFSLILESASTNQTSMYLCAGLDRATDTQYFGPGTRLTVL.

The table lists this clonotype with many counts. The rearrangement joins TRBV19 to TRBJ1-1, with TRBD1 matching over 10 bases. The CDR3 spans 15 residues. In germline, CDR1 is LNHDA, CDR2 SQIVND (reference sequence). The V segment lost 3 bases and the J segment 0 bases; nucleotides outside the gene matches: 1. CDR3 nucleotides: TGTGCCAGTAGTATGGACAGGGGGATGAACACTGAAGCTTTCTTT. Translation: CASSMDRGMNTEAFF.

Notes on this clonotype: It may be a read error: a sequence one base away is much more abundant. The chain links TRBV12-3 or TRBV12-4 to TRBJ2-3; 9 bases fit TRBD1. Gene TRBJ1-5 matches the end of the DNA better, so the J call may be wrong. This CDR3 is 15 amino acids long. For the CDR3, the DNA is TGTGCCAGCAGTCCGGACAGGGGTAGCACAGATACGCAGCATTTT. Translated: CASSPDRGSTDTQHF.

There are many counts of this clonotype. The chain combines TRBV7-2 with TRBJ2-1; possible D gene TRBD2, 6 bases. The CDR3 covers 14 residues. Trimming left V 5 bases short and J 9 bases short, with 17 bases between. In germline, CDR1 is SGHTA, CDR2 FQGNSA. The CDR3 protein is CASSPTSWRGEQFF. The CDR3 DNA reads as TGTGCCAGCAGCCCAACTAGTTGGCGGGGTGAGCAGTTCTTC.

A remark on this clonotype: This may arise from a read error, as a much more abundant clone is one base away. The chain has TRBV2 and TRBJ2-3; possible D gene TRBD2, 7 bases. Germline-derived CDR1 and CDR2 are SNHLY and FYNNEI. Trimming left V 9 bases short and J 2 bases short, with 18 bases between. The CDR3 extends over 15 amino acids. The CDR3 spells CASLAGGHNTDTQYF. DNA of the CDR3: TGTGCCAGTCTAGCCGGGGGGCACAACACAGATACGCAGTATTTT.

This clonotype has ten or more counts. CDR3 sequence: CASSLGRDLITDTQYF. CDR3 bases: TGCGCCAGCAGCTTGGGGAGGGACCTGATCACAGATACGCAGTATTTT. V gene TRBV5-1 combines with J gene TRBJ2-3; weak D call: TRBD2 (6 bases). The CDR3 runs 16 residues. Germline V gene data show CDR1 as SGHRS and CDR2 as YFSETQ. V was clipped by 0 bases and J by 2 bases, with 13 bases between them.

Concerning this clonotype: A much larger clonotype is one base distant, so this may be a read error. For the CDR3, the DNA is TGCAGTGCTAGCCCACCGGGACAGGGCCTCGAGCAGTACTTC. Its protein is CSASPPGQGLEQYF. This chain connects TRBV20-1 to TRBJ2-7, with TRBD1 matching over 9 bases. Per the germline V gene, CDR1 is DFQATT and CDR2 is SNEGSKA (reference sequence). The CDR3 contains 14 residues. V was pared by 3 bases and J by 6 bases, with 9 bases of the junction left unmatched.

This clonotype came up many times. The V call is TRBV20-1, the J call TRBJ2-1; D may be TRBD1 or TRBD2 (6 bases each). CDR3 size: 15 residues. Germline V gene data show CDR1 as DFQATT and CDR2 as SNEGSKA (reference sequence). Trimming left V 3 bases short and J 3 bases short, with 15 bases between. The CDR3 DNA is TGCAGTGCTAGGCTACAGGGAGGTCACTACAATGAGCAGTTCTTC. Its translation: CSARLQGGHYNEQFF.

This clonotype was recorded at least ten times. The genes are TRBV4-3 and TRBJ2-7; 7 bases align to TRBD1. The CDR3 has 15 residues. The V segment lost 0 bases and the J segment 3 bases; nucleotides outside the gene matches: 5. Germline values: CDR1 LGHNA, CDR2 YSLEER. CDR3: CASSQDFQGDYEQYF. CDR3 DNA: TGCGCCAGCAGCCAAGATTTCCAGGGGGACTACGAGCAGTACTTC.

Only a few counts were recorded for this clonotype. The J gene is TRBJ2-3, the V gene TRBV4-3; TRBD2 matches 7 bases. This CDR3 is 18 amino acids long. Unmatched junction bases numbered 14, after V lost 4 bases and J lost 1 base. CDR1 and CDR2 (germline): LGHNA, YSLEER. CDR3 residues: CASSPSWSSGVRTDTQYF. Written as DNA, the CDR3 is TGCGCCAGCAGCCCCAGCTGGTCCAGCGGGGTACGCACAGATACGCAGTATTTT.

This clonotype was seen a few times. The chain is built from TRBV6-6 and TRBJ2-3; 11 bases are a match to TRBD2. The CDR3 runs to 18 residues. Germline V gene sequence: CDR1 MNHNY, CDR2 SVGAGI (reference sequence). The ends lost 0 bases at V and 5 bases at J; junction bases unmatched: 10. The CDR3 DNA sequence: TGTGCCAGCAGTTACTCGATAACTAGCGGGGGTTGGGAAGATACGCAGTATTTT. It codes for CASSYSITSGGWEDTQYF.

The chain has TRBV24-1 and TRBJ1-6; no clear D gene. Germline V lookup: CDR1 KGHDR, CDR2 SFDVKD. The CDR3 extends over 18 amino acids. The V gene lost 3 bases and the J gene lost 3 bases, with 17 bases spanning the gap. This CDR3 reads CATSDPPDTGNYNSPLHF. The CDR3 nucleotides read TGTGCCACCAGTGATCCGCCTGACACGGGCAACTATAATTCACCCCTCCACTTT.

This clonotype was observed at least ten times. This chain joins TRBV11-2 and TRBJ2-7, with no clear D. Germline CDR1 reads SGHAT; CDR2 reads FQNNGV. CDR3 length equals 14 residues. V was trimmed by 0 bases and J by 0 bases, leaving 6 bases between them. The CDR3 bases are TGTGCCAGCAGCTTAGAGGGAAACTCCTACGAGCAGTACTTC. Translation: CASSLEGNSYEQYF.

This clonotype came up a few times. The chain recombines TRBV15 with TRBJ1-4; 9 nucleotides line up with TRBD1. V was pared by 5 bases and J by 4 bases, with 8 bases of the junction left unmatched. Germline assignment: CDR1 LNHNV and CDR2 YYDKDF (reference sequence). This CDR3 region has 16 residues. CDR3 protein: CATSAPDRGNNEKLFF. CDR3 sequence (DNA): TGTGCCACCAGCGCCCCGGACAGGGGTAATAATGAAAAACTGTTTTTT.

This clonotype was observed a handful of times. This chain uses TRBV7-2 with TRBJ1-5; D not resolved. V was cut by 2 bases and J by 4 bases, with 12 bases left in between. This CDR3 has 15 amino acids. CDR1 SGHTA and CDR2 FQGNSA come from the germline V gene. The CDR3 reads CASSLRGGQNQPQHF. The CDR3, as DNA: TGTGCCAGCAGCTTACGAGGCGGCCAAAATCAGCCCCAGCATTTT.

This clonotype was recorded many times. The chain employs TRBV19 and TRBJ1-5; 7 bases map to TRBD1. The V gene end was trimmed by 6 bases and the J gene end by 12 bases; junction bases not matched to a gene: 5. The CDR3 is 11 amino acids. Germline V gene data show CDR1 as LNHDA and CDR2 as SQIVND (reference sequence). This CDR3 reads CASRTDRVQHF. The CDR3 nucleotides read TGTGCCAGTAGGACAGACAGGGTCCAGCATTTT.

The chain uses TRBV2 and TRBJ1-5, with 10 bases matching TRBD1. V lost 4 bases and J lost 2; bases outside the gene matches: 2. The germline gives CDR1 SNHLY, CDR2 FYNNEI. The CDR3 loop spans 15 amino acids. The CDR3 region has the DNA TGTGCCAGCAGTGGACAGGGGGCCGGCAATCAGCCCCAGCATTTT. Amino acids: CASSGQGAGNQPQHF.

This clonotype appeared many times. The CDR3 sequence: CASSIKYRDNNSPLHF. Written as DNA, the CDR3 is TGTGCCAGCAGCATAAAATACCGGGACAACAATTCACCCCTCCACTTT. The rearrangement joins TRBV7-8 to TRBJ1-6, with D possibly being TRBD1 (6 bases). The CDR3 contains 16 residues. Germline CDR1 and CDR2: SGHVS and FQNEAQ. V dropped 5 bases and J dropped 7 bases, with 18 bases sitting between them.

In this sample, this clonotype turned up a few times. The chain uses TRBV5-4 and TRBJ1-1; D possibly corresponds to TRBD1 (5 bases). The germline CDR1 and CDR2 sequences are SGHNT and YYREEE (reference sequence). This CDR3 spans 13 amino acids. The V gene lost 1 base and the J gene lost 7 bases, with 11 bases spanning the gap. CDR3 loop: CASSLSGGGEAFF. CDR3 bases: TGTGCCAGCAGCTTGTCGGGTGGGGGTGAAGCTTTCTTT.

At least ten counts were recorded for this clonotype. The rearrangement joins TRBV7-2 to TRBJ2-7, with 8 nucleotides matching TRBD2. This CDR3 contains 15 residues. V lost 1 base and J lost 0; bases outside the gene matches: 2. Germline CDR1 and CDR2: SGHTA and FQGNSA. DNA of the CDR3: TGTGCCAGCAGCTTAGGCGGGGGGATCTCCTACGAGCAGTACTTC. Its translation is CASSLGGGISYEQYF.

This clonotype appeared a few times. V is TRBV20-1 and J is TRBJ2-7; the match to TRBD1 covers 11 bases. Germline values: CDR1 DFQATT, CDR2 SNEGSKA (reference sequence). The V and J ends lost 2 bases and 5 bases, in that order; junction bases with no gene match: 8. This CDR3 contains 15 residues. The CDR3 reads CSARSLWDRGDEQYF. The CDR3 DNA reads TGCAGTGCTAGAAGCCTTTGGGACAGGGGGGACGAGCAGTACTTC.

This clonotype has at least ten counts. This sequence joins TRBV2 and TRBJ2-7; possibly TRBD1 or TRBD2 for D (5 bases each). The germline gives CDR1 SNHLY, CDR2 FYNNEI. This CDR3 has 11 amino acids. Trimming stripped 6 bases from V and 11 bases from J, with 14 bases between. CDR3 sequence reads: CASSSGVQEYF. The CDR3 nucleotides are TGTGCCAGCAGCTCCGGGGTACAGGAGTACTTC.

This clonotype has at least ten counts. The chain joins TRBV4-1 to TRBJ1-5; no clear D. The CDR3 runs 13 residues. The V and J ends lost 4 bases and 7 bases respectively, with 11 bases between them. The germline gives CDR1 MGHRA, CDR2 YSYEKL. CDR3 in DNA: TGCGCCAGCAGCCCTAGGGATCGGCAGCCCCAGCATTTT. Its translation: CASSPRDRQPQHF.

This clonotype was observed many times. The chain joins TRBV7-3 to TRBJ1-2, with D possibly being TRBD1 (5 bases). The CDR3 is made up of 13 amino acids. V lost 1 base, J lost 8 bases, and 11 bases lay in between. CDR1 and CDR2 from the germline V gene are SGHTA and FQGTGA. CDR3 protein: CASSLRDGGGYTF. CDR3 sequence (DNA): TGTGCCAGCAGCTTAAGGGACGGCGGAGGCTACACCTTC.

This sequence joins TRBV6-6 and TRBJ2-3; TRBD2 aligns across 7 bases. CDR1 MNHNY and CDR2 SVGAGI come from the germline V gene (reference sequence). The CDR3 runs 16 residues. Germline trimming cut 8 bases from V and 0 bases from J; bases unmatched to any gene: 11. The CDR3 bases are TGTGCCAGCCGTACTTCTAAGCGGGGTAGCACAGATACGCAGTATTTT. Residues: CASRTSKRGSTDTQYF.

This clonotype came up a few times. This rearrangement joins TRBV20-1 to TRBJ2-3; the D is unclear. Germline V gene lookup returns CDR1 DFQATT and CDR2 SNEGSKA (reference sequence). Deletions cut 0 bases from V and 4 bases from J, with 8 bases between. The length of the CDR3 is 13 residues. The CDR3 DNA reads as TGCAGTGCTAGAGAGGCGGCCTCAGATACGCAGTATTTT. Its protein product is CSAREAASDTQYF.

This clonotype has a handful of counts. The rearrangement links TRBV6-2 or TRBV6-3 to TRBJ1-5, with 7 positions matching TRBD1. CDR3 length: 13 residues. Germline CDR1 MNHEY, CDR2 SVGEGT. Losses at the gene ends were 8 bases for V and 6 bases for J; bases not matched to a gene: 7. The CDR3 nucleotides read TGTGCCAGCGAGGGGGCAGGGCGTCAGCCCCAGCATTTT. Translation: CASEGAGRQPQHF.